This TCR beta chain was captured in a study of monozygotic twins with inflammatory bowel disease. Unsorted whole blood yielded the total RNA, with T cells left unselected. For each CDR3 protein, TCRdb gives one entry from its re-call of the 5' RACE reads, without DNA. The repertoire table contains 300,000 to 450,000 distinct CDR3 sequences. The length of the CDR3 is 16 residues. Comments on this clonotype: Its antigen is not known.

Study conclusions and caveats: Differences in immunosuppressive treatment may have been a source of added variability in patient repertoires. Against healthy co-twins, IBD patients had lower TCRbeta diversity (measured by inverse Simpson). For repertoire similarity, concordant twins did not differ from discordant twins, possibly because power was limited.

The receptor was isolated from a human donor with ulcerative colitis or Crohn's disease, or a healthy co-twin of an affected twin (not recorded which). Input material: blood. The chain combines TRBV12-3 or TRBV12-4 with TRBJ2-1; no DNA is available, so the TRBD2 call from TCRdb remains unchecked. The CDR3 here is CASSRSGLAGEASKFF.